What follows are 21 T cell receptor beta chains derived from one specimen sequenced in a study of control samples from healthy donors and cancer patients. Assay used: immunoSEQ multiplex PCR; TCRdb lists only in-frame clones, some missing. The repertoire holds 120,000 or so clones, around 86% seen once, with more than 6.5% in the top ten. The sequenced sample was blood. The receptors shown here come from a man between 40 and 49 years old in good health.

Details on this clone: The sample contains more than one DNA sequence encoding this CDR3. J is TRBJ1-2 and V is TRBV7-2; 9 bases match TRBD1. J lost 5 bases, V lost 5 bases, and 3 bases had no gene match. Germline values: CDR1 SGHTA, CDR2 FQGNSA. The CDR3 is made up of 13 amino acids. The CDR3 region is CASSLGQGYGYTF. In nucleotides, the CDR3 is TGTGCCAGCAGCCTGGGACAGGGTTATGGCTACACCTTC.

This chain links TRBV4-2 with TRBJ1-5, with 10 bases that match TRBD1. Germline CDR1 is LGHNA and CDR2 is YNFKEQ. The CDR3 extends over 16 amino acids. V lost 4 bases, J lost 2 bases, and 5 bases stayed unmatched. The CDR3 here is CASSPQGTGGNQPQHF. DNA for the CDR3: TGTGCCAGCAGCCCCCAAGGGACAGGGGGCAATCAGCCCCAGCATTTT.

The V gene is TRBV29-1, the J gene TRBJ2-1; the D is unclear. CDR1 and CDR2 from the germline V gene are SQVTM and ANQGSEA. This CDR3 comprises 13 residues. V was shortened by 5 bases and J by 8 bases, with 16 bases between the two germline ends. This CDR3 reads CSVRTVGPYEQFF. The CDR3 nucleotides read TGCAGCGTTCGGACGGTTGGCCCCTATGAGCAGTTCTTC.

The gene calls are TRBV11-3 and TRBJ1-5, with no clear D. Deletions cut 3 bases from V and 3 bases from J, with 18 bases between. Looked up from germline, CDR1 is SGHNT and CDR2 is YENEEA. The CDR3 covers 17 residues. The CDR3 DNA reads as TGTGCCAGCAGCTTCACCCGAGGCGGAGGACCCAATCAGCCCCAGCATTTT. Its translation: CASSFTRGGGPNQPQHF.

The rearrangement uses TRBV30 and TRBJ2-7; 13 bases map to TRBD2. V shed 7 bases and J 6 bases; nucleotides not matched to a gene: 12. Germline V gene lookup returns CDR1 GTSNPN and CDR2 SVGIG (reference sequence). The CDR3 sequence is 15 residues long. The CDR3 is CASKPGLAGVGEQYF. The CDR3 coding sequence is TGTGCCTCCAAGCCAGGACTAGCGGGGGTAGGCGAGCAGTACTTC.

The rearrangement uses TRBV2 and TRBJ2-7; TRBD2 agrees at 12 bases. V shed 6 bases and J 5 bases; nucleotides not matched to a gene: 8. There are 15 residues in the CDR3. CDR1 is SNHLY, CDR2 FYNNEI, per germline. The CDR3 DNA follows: TGTGCCAGCAGCGGACTAGCGGGGTTCCCGGACGAGCAGTACTTC. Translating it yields CASSGLAGFPDEQYF.

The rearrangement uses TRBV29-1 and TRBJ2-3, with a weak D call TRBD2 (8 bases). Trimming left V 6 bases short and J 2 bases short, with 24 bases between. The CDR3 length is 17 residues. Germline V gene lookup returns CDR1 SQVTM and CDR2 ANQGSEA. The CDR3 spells CSVLDRSGGADTDTQYF. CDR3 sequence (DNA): TGCAGCGTCCTGGACAGGTCCGGGGGGGCCGACACAGATACGCAGTATTTT.

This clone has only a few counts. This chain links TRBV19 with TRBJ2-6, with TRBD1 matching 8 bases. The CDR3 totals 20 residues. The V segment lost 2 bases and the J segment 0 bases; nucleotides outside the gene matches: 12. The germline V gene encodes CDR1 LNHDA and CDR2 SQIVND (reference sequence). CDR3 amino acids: CASSIRVWDRFLSGANVLTF. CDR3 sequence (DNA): TGTGCCAGTAGTATACGGGTGTGGGACAGGTTCCTCTCTGGGGCCAACGTCCTGACTTTC.

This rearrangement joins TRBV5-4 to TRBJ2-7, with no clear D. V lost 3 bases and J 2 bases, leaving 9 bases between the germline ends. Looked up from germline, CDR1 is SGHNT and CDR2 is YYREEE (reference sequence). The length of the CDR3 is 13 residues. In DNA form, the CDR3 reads TGTGCCAGCAGCTCGCAAAACACCTACGAGCAGTACTTC. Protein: CASSSQNTYEQYF. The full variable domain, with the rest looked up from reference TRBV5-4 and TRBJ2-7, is ETGVTQSPTHLIKTRGQQVTLRCSSQSGHNTVSWYQQALGQGPQFIFQYYREEENGRGNFPPRFSGLQFPNYSSELNVNALELDDSALYLCASSSQNTYEQYFGPGTRLTVT.

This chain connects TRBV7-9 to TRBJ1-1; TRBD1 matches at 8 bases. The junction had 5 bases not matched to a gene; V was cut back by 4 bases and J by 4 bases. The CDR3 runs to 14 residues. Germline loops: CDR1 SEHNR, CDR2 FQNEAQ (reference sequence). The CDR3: CASSSTGVGTEAFF. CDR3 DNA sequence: TGTGCCAGCAGCTCGACAGGGGTGGGCACTGAAGCTTTCTTT.

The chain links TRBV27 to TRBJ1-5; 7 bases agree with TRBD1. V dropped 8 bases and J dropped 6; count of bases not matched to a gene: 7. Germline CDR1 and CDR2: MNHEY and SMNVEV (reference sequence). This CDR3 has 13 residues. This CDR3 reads CASSPQGGQPQHF. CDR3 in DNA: TGTGCCAGCTCCCCCCAGGGGGGTCAGCCCCAGCATTTT.

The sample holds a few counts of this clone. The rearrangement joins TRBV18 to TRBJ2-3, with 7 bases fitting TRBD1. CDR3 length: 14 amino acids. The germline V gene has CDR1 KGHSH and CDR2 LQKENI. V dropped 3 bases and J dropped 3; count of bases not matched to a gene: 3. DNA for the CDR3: TGTGCCAGCTCACCCCCGGGACAGACAGATACGCAGTATTTT. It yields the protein CASSPPGQTDTQYF.

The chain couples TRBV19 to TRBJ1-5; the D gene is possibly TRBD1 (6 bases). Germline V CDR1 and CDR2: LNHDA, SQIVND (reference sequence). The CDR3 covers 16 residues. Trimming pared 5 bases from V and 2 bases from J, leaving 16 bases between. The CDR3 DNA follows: TGTGCCAGTAGTGACCCGGTCAGGGGTGGCAATCAGCCCCAGCATTTT. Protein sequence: CASSDPVRGGNQPQHF. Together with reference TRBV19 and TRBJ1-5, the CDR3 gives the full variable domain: DGGITQSPKYLFRKEGQNVTLSCEQNLNHDAMYWYRQDPGQGLRLIYYSQIVNDFQKGDIAEGYSVSREKKESFPLTVTSAQKNPTAFYLCASSDPVRGGNQPQHFGDGTRLSIL.

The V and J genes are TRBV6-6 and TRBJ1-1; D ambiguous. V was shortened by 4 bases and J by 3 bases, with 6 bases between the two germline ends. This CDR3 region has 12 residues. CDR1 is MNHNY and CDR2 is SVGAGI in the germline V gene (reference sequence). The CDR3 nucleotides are TGTGCCAGCAGTTTGAGGGACACTGAAGCTTTCTTT. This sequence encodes CASSLRDTEAFF.

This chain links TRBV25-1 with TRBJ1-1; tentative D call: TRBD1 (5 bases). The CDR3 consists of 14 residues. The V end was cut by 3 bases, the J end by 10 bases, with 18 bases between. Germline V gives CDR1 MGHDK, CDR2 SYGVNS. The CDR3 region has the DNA TGTGCCAGCAGTGAGCAGGGAAGAGAGTTAGGAGCTTTCTTT. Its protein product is CASSEQGRELGAFF.

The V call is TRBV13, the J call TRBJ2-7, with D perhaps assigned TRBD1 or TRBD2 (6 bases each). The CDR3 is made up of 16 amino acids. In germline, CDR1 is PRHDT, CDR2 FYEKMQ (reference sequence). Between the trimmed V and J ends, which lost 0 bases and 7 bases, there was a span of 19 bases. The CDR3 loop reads CASSLGRGATRGEQYF. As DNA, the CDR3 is TGTGCCAGCAGCTTAGGGAGAGGTGCGACTAGGGGGGAGCAGTACTTC.

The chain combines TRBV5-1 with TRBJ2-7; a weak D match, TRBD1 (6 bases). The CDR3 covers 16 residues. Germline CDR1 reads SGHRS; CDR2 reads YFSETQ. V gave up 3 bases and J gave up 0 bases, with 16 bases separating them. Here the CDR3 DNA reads TGCGCCAGCAGCTCGCAAATCCTGACAGGCTCCTACGAGCAGTACTTC. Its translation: CASSSQILTGSYEQYF.

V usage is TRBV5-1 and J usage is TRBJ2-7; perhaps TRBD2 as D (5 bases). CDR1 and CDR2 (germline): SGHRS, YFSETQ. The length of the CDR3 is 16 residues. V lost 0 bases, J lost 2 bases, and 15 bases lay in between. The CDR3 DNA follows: TGCGCCAGCAGCTTGGGGACTCCCCTCGGGCCCTACGAGCAGTACTTC. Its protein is CASSLGTPLGPYEQYF. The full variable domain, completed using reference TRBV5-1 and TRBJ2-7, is KAGVTQTPRYLIKTRGQQVTLSCSPISGHRSVSWYQQTPGQGLQFLFEYFSETQRNKGNFPGRFSGRQFSNSRSEMNVSTLELGDSALYLCASSLGTPLGPYEQYFGPGTRLTVT.

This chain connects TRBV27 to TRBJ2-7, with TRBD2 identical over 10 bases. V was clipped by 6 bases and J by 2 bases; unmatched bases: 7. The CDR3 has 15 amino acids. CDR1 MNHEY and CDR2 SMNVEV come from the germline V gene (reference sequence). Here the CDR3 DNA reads TGTGCCAGCAGGACCGGACTAGCGGTAACCTACGAGCAGTACTTC. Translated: CASRTGLAVTYEQYF.

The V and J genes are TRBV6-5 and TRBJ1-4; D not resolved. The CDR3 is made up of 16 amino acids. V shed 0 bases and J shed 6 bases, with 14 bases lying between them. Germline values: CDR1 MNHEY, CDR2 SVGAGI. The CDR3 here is CASSYSISPGDEKLFF. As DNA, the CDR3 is TGTGCCAGCAGTTACTCTATTTCTCCCGGCGATGAAAAACTGTTTTTT.

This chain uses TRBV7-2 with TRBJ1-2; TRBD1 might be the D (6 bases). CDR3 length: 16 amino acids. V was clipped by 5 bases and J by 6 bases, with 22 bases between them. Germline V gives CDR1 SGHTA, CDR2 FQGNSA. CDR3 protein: CASSGLTGGFYHGYTF. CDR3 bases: TGTGCCAGCAGCGGACTCACTGGGGGCTTTTATCATGGCTACACCTTC.